Below, 17 T cell receptor beta chains from the same sample are listed, as sequenced in a study of type 1 regulatory T cells. Using its own MiXCR run on the reads, TCRdb lists one record per CDR3 protein. The sample has some 100,000 distinct CDR3 sequences, roughly 31% seen once. The sequencing input was CD4+ T cells, either the whole sample or a sorted fraction (not recorded which). These receptors were obtained from a human donor in good health.

This sequence joins TRBV12-3 or TRBV12-4 and TRBJ2-1, with D perhaps TRBD1 (6 bases). Trimming removed 4 bases at V and 4 bases at J, with 11 bases between. This CDR3 region has 14 residues. CDR3 region: CASSYGTHYNEQFF. The CDR3 nucleotides are TGTGCCAGCAGTTATGGGACACATTACAATGAGCAGTTCTTC.

In DNA, the CDR3 is TGTGCCAGCAGCTCATCCCCGGGACTAGCGGGCTACGAGCAGTACTTC. This gives the protein CASSSSPGLAGYEQYF. This chain connects TRBV7-2 to TRBJ2-7; 12 bases map to TRBD2. The CDR3 runs 16 residues. Losses at the gene ends were 4 bases for V and 3 bases for J; bases not matched to a gene: 7. Looked up from germline, CDR1 is SGHTA and CDR2 is FQGNSA.

This clonotype was detected only a few times. CDR3 amino acids: CASSAGTYNEQFF. CDR3 nucleotides: TGTGCCAGCAGCGCGGGGACCTACAATGAGCAGTTCTTC. The V gene is TRBV9, the J gene TRBJ2-1, with a tentative D call TRBD2 (5 bases). V lost 3 bases to trimming and J lost 2 bases, with 6 bases between them. The germline gives CDR1 SGDLS, CDR2 YYNGEE. The CDR3 totals 13 residues.

Only a few counts were recorded for this clonotype. The chain couples TRBV20-1 to TRBJ1-1; D is ambiguous. This CDR3 has 15 residues. Deletions cut 6 bases from V and 3 bases from J, with 20 bases between. Germline V gives CDR1 DFQATT, CDR2 SNEGSKA (reference sequence). CDR3 sequence reads: CSAEFLRNSHTEAFF. CDR3 DNA: TGCAGTGCGGAGTTCTTGAGGAACTCGCACACTGAAGCTTTCTTT.

This clonotype was seen a few times. The chain's CDR3 is CASGRGLADTDTQYF. CDR3 nucleotide sequence: TGTGCCAGCGGCCGGGGACTAGCGGACACAGATACGCAGTATTTT. The chain has TRBV28 and TRBJ2-3, with 11 positions matching TRBD2. This CDR3 region has 15 residues. Per germline, CDR1 MDHEN and CDR2 SYDVKM. J was trimmed by 2 bases and V by 8 bases; bases with no gene match: 6.

V usage is TRBV20-1 and J usage is TRBJ2-1; 8 bases agree with TRBD2. This CDR3 has 15 residues. J gave up 7 bases and V 5 bases, and 13 bases lay outside the gene matches. CDR1 DFQATT and CDR2 SNEGSKA come from the germline V gene (reference sequence). CDR3 in DNA: TGCAGTGCTGATACGGGAGGGAGGGCCTGGAATGAGCAGTTCTTC. As protein: CSADTGGRAWNEQFF.

This clonotype was counted at least ten times. The DNA of the CDR3 is TGCAGCGCGCAACAGGGAAGGAGTACTGAAGCTTTCTTT. Protein sequence: CSAQQGRSTEAFF. V and J are TRBV20-1 and TRBJ1-1; a weak D match, TRBD1 (6 bases). The V gene's germline CDR1 is DFQATT and CDR2 SNEGSKA (reference sequence). CDR3 length: 13 amino acids.

This clonotype has only one observation. At one of its ends the junction is not consistent with the germline gene, which may arise from a read error. The J gene is TRBJ1-5, the V gene TRBV5-1; D remains unclear. Germline V gives CDR1 SGHRS, CDR2 YFSETQ. There are 15 residues in the CDR3. CDR3 protein: CTSSSSGDSNQPQHF. CDR3 bases: TGCACCAGCAGCTCCTCTGGAGATAGCAATCAGCCCCAGCATTTT.

There are a few counts of this clonotype. The rearrangement joins TRBV15 to TRBJ2-1; D is perhaps TRBD2 (5 bases). With 5 bases removed from V and 3 bases from J, the gap between germline ends came to 14 bases. The germline V gene encodes CDR1 LNHNV and CDR2 YYDKDF (reference sequence). The CDR3 has 15 residues. CDR3 sequence: CATSFRTSDYNEQFF. CDR3 sequence (DNA): TGTGCCACCAGCTTCCGGACTTCAGACTACAATGAGCAGTTCTTC.

This clonotype was observed many times. The J gene is TRBJ2-3, the V gene TRBV29-1; D is perhaps TRBD2 (5 bases). The CDR3 is made up of 14 amino acids. Germline CDR1 reads SQVTM; CDR2 reads ANQGSEA. Trimming removed 6 bases from V and 0 bases from J, with 13 bases in between. CDR3 amino acids: CSVPRGPSTDTQYF. CDR3 DNA: TGCAGCGTCCCCAGAGGGCCGAGCACAGATACGCAGTATTTT.

This sequence joins TRBV6-5 and TRBJ1-1, with 9 bases aligning to TRBD1. There are 14 residues in the CDR3. CDR1 and CDR2 from the germline V gene are MNHEY and SVGAGI. The V gene end was trimmed by 2 bases and the J gene end by 3 bases; junction bases not matched to a gene: 1. The CDR3 DNA is TGTGCCAGCAGTTACACAGGGGGCTACACTGAAGCTTTCTTT. Translated: CASSYTGGYTEAFF.

The chain combines TRBV3-1 with TRBJ2-2; 12 nucleotides align to TRBD2. The ends lost 1 base at V and 10 bases at J; junction bases unmatched: 7. The germline V gene encodes CDR1 LGHDT and CDR2 YNNKEL (reference sequence). This CDR3 is built from 16 residues. Written as DNA, the CDR3 is TGTGCCAGCAGCCAAGGGAGGACTAGCGGGATCGAGGAGCTGTTTTTT. The encoded protein is CASSQGRTSGIEELFF.

This clonotype came up a few times. The chain employs TRBV7-9 and TRBJ2-7; 8 nucleotides line up with TRBD1. The CDR3 covers 15 residues. Germline CDR1 and CDR2: SEHNR and FQNEAQ (reference sequence). The V gene end was trimmed by 5 bases and the J gene end by 0 bases; junction bases not matched to a gene: 6. This CDR3 is CASSLTGGNSYEQYF. The CDR3 nucleotides read TGTGCCAGCAGCCTAACAGGGGGTAACTCCTACGAGCAGTACTTC. The complete variable domain, with remaining parts taken from reference TRBV7-9 and TRBJ2-7, reads DTGVSQNPRHKITKRGQNVTFRCDPISEHNRLYWYRQTLGQGPEFLTYFQNEAQLEKSRLLSDRFSAERPKGSFSTLEIQRTEQGDSAMYLCASSLTGGNSYEQYFGPGTRLTVT.

This clonotype was detected a few times. The J gene is TRBJ2-6, the V gene TRBV20-1; 13 nucleotides align to TRBD2. J was trimmed by 2 bases and V by 0 bases; bases with no gene match: 4. Germline assignment: CDR1 DFQATT and CDR2 SNEGSKA (reference sequence). CDR3 length: 18 residues. Here the CDR3 DNA reads TGCAGTGCTAGAGACCCTGGACTAGCGGGAGCTGGGGCCAACGTCCTGACTTTC. Translating it yields CSARDPGLAGAGANVLTF.

This clonotype has only a few counts. The chain is built from TRBV12-3 or TRBV12-4 and TRBJ2-7; D is possibly TRBD2 (6 bases). Trimming shortened V by 6 bases and J by 5 bases, and 14 bases separated the two germline ends. The CDR3 length is 13 residues. CDR3 DNA: TGTGCCAGCAGCGCCGGGAGTAAGGACGAGCAGTACTTC. Its translation is CASSAGSKDEQYF.

The chain joins TRBV12-3 or TRBV12-4 to TRBJ1-2; no clear D gene. Trimming left V 2 bases short and J 6 bases short, with 7 bases between. The CDR3 totals 12 residues. The CDR3 region is CASSLSSDGYTF. Written as DNA, the CDR3 is TGTGCCAGCAGTTTAAGTTCGGATGGCTACACCTTC.

V is TRBV12-3 or TRBV12-4 and J is TRBJ2-5; TRBD2 agrees at 10 bases. V dropped 2 bases and J dropped 5; count of bases not matched to a gene: 14. CDR3 length: 18 residues. CDR3: CASSLRASGSRGQETQYF. The CDR3 DNA follows: TGTGCCAGCAGTTTAAGGGCTAGCGGGAGTCGGGGACAGGAGACCCAGTACTTC.